Here is one T cell receptor (beta chain) with its context. What it binds is unknown. The sample comes from a study of blood T cells in healthy people across ages. Study-wide points: It was held that diversity estimates obtained from one million T cells represented underestimates.

V was pared by 6 bases and J by 0 bases, with 14 bases between. Germline CDR1 LNHNV, CDR2 YYDKDF (reference sequence). The CDR3 extends over 15 amino acids. Each sample provided at least 6 micrograms of extracted total RNA. Primed by a sample-barcoded 5' primer and a J-beta primer mix, a second PCR proceeded for 7 to 11 cycles. One entry per CDR3 protein results from TCRdb running MiXCR on the 5' RACE reads. The table lists about 780,000 distinct CDR3 sequences, roughly 26% of them singletons. The same data also went into a second study, on T cells of mothers and their children. According to that study: According to the study, all extracted RNA entered cDNA synthesis at approximately 1.5 ug per 15 ul. Thymic selection shapes TCR recombination output in related pairs, and it does so similarly in unrelated pairs.

This chain joins TRBV15 and TRBJ1-1, with D possibly TRBD1 on 6 matching bases. Sample: blood. The sequence was collected from a boy aged 10-17 years in good health. CDR3 sequence (DNA): TGTGCCACCAGGAAGGACAGAGCTTTGAACACTGAAGCTTTCTTT. Its translation is CATRKDRALNTEAFF.